This record looks at one T cell receptor beta chain sequence and its context. Its cognate antigen is unknown. Unique molecular identifiers were used to barcode this TCRbeta library. TCRdb redid the calling of the PCR reads with MiXCR, one entry per CDR3 protein. Among tens of thousands of distinct CDR3 sequences listed, roughly 45% were seen once. The data stem from a study of T-cell reconstitution after alpha-beta-depleted transplantation in children. V lost 4 bases, J lost 7 bases, and 13 bases lay in between. Germline CDR1 reads SQVTM; CDR2 reads ANQGSEA. This CDR3 contains 12 residues. Regarding the study as a whole: It was newly produced T cells that mostly accounted for T-cell counts and diversity one year after transplant. Where some patients showed high TCRbeta diversity at day 60, it came from recipient T cells and thymic progenitors that had survived. In patients about two months after transplant, alpha-beta T cells reportedly arose from several hundred expanded graft clones.

This receptor was obtained from a male patient younger than 18 who had a stem cell transplant for acute lymphoblastic leukemia, so the T cells may come from the graft donor. This chain uses TRBV29-1 with TRBJ1-2; D is undetermined. Sequencing was performed on PBMCs, mostly from graft donor cells, taken 360 days after TCRalphabeta/CD19-depleted stem cell transplant. The CDR3 here is CSVGARESGYTF. DNA for the CDR3: TGCAGCGTTGGGGCCCGCGAGAGTGGCTACACCTTC.